These T cell receptor beta chains were read from a single sample in a study of regulatory T cells in long-lasting Graves disease. TCRdb itself ran the multiplex PCR reads through MiXCR, one entry per CDR3 protein. This sample has almost 350,000 distinct CDR3 sequences, with around 19% found just once. The specimen comprised peripheral blood mononuclear cells (PBMCs), sampled when the disease was refractory, from a patient treated with antithyroid drugs. All receptors come from a female donor with Graves disease. The CDR3 runs from the conserved cysteine through the conserved F or W. A D gene is named only where the DNA matches it firmly. Clone size appears in some rows only: once, few, many, or a class for an expanded clone.

clone size: -; V gene: TRBV2; J gene: TRBJ2-3; D gene: -; CDR3 DNA: TGTGCCAGCAGGCGGGACAGCCCTAGCACAGATACGCAGTATTTT; CDR3 protein: CASRRDSPSTDTQYF
clone size: -; V gene: TRBV18; J gene: TRBJ2-7; D gene: TRBD2; CDR3 DNA: TGTGCCAGCTCACCACTGTCTAGCGGGAACCCGGGCGGCGGCGAGCAGTACTTC; CDR3 protein: CASSPLSSGNPGGGEQYF
clone size: many; V gene: TRBV11-2; J gene: TRBJ1-2; D gene: -; CDR3 DNA: TGTGCCAGCAGCGCCAGCCGGGGGGTCTATGGCTACACCTTC; CDR3 protein: CASSASRGVYGYTF
clone size: -; V gene: TRBV6-2/TRBV6-3; J gene: TRBJ1-1; D gene: -; CDR3 DNA: TGTGCCGCCTATTGGGGCGTGGAAGCTTTCTTT; CDR3 protein: CAAYWGVEAFF
clone size: -; V gene: TRBV15; J gene: TRBJ2-1; D gene: TRBD2; CDR3 DNA: TGTGCCACCAGCAGAGATTTACGTGGACTAGCTAGTCCTGAGCAGTTCTTC; CDR3 protein: CATSRDLRGLASPEQFF
clone size: -; V gene: TRBV5-1; J gene: TRBJ1-5; D gene: -; CDR3 DNA: TGCGCCAGCAGAGTAGCTCCGACGAATAGCAATCAGCCCCAGCATTTT; CDR3 protein: CASRVAPTNSNQPQHF
clone size: few; V gene: TRBV7-3; J gene: TRBJ2-1; D gene: -; CDR3 DNA: TGTGCCAGCAGCTCGACTGGAAACAATGAGCAGTTCTTC; CDR3 protein: CASSSTGNNEQFF
clone size: once; V gene: TRBV12-3/TRBV12-4; J gene: TRBJ1-5; D gene: -; CDR3 DNA: TGTGCCAGCCTTAGGGGTGGCGGCAATCAGCCCCAGCATTTT; CDR3 protein: CASLRGGGNQPQHF
clone size: -; V gene: TRBV7-9; J gene: TRBJ2-1; D gene: TRBD2; CDR3 DNA: TGTGCCAGCAGCTTAACCTTTAGCGGGAGGAACAATGAGCAGTTCTTC; CDR3 protein: CASSLTFSGRNNEQFF
clone size: many; V gene: TRBV5-1; J gene: TRBJ2-7; D gene: TRBD1; CDR3 DNA: TGCGCCAGCAGCTTGGAAGGGGACAGGACCCACGAGCAGTACTTC; CDR3 protein: CASSLEGDRTHEQYF
clone size: many; V gene: TRBV7-3; J gene: TRBJ2-5; D gene: -; CDR3 DNA: TGTGCCAGCAGCTCTAGAGGGGGGACGACTAGTTGCGAGACCCAGTACTTC; CDR3 protein: CASSSRGGTTSCETQYF
clone size: many; V gene: TRBV5-1; J gene: TRBJ2-6; D gene: TRBD2; CDR3 DNA: TGCGCCAGCAGCTTGGGGCGGACTAGCGGGAGTCAGCTCCACTCTGGGGCCAACGTCCTGACTTTC; CDR3 protein: CASSLGRTSGSQLHSGANVLTF
clone size: many; V gene: TRBV30; J gene: TRBJ1-4; D gene: TRBD1; CDR3 DNA: TGTGCCTGGGCCCCGGGGACAGGGAACGAAAAACTGTTTTTT; CDR3 protein: CAWAPGTGNEKLFF
clone size: -; V gene: TRBV30; J gene: TRBJ1-2; D gene: -; CDR3 DNA: TGTGCCTGGAGTGTAGGGATTTATGGCTACACCTTC; CDR3 protein: CAWSVGIYGYTF
clone size: many; V gene: TRBV30; J gene: TRBJ2-5; D gene: -; CDR3 DNA: TGTGCCTGGAGTGTACGCGCGAACCAAGAGACCCAGTACTTC; CDR3 protein: CAWSVRANQETQYF
clone size: -; V gene: TRBV29-1; J gene: TRBJ2-2; D gene: -; CDR3 DNA: TGCAGCGTTGAATGGCAGGGAAGGACCGGGGAGCTGTTTTTT; CDR3 protein: CSVEWQGRTGELFF
clone size: -; V gene: TRBV19; J gene: TRBJ2-1; D gene: TRBD2; CDR3 DNA: TGTGCCAGTAGTACCTATCTAGCGGGAGACGAGCAGTTCTTC; CDR3 protein: CASSTYLAGDEQFF
clone size: many; V gene: TRBV12-3/TRBV12-4; J gene: TRBJ2-2; D gene: -; CDR3 DNA: TGTGCCAGCACTCTTGCAGGGGTTTTCACCGGGGAGCTGTTTTTT; CDR3 protein: CASTLAGVFTGELFF
clone size: -; V gene: TRBV5-5; J gene: TRBJ2-7; D gene: -; CDR3 DNA: TGTGCCAGCAGCGAGGGCAGGGCCTACGAGCAGTACTTC; CDR3 protein: CASSEGRAYEQYF
clone size: many; V gene: TRBV27; J gene: TRBJ1-6; D gene: -; CDR3 DNA: TGTGCCAGCAGAAACCTGGTTGGCGATTCACCCCTCCACTTT; CDR3 protein: CASRNLVGDSPLHF
clone size: many; V gene: TRBV7-6; J gene: TRBJ2-5; D gene: TRBD2; CDR3 DNA: TGTGCCAGCAGCTTAGCTAGCGGCGGGAGAGTCCAGTACTTC; CDR3 protein: CASSLASGGRVQYF
clone size: many; V gene: TRBV7-9; J gene: TRBJ1-6; D gene: -; CDR3 DNA: TGTGCCAGCAGCTTAGAGGATTCACCCCTCCACTTT; CDR3 protein: CASSLEDSPLHF
clone size: few; V gene: TRBV7-2; J gene: TRBJ2-5; D gene: TRBD2; CDR3 DNA: TGTGCCAGCAGCCAGGACTTAGCGGGCATTGGGACCCAGTACTTC; CDR3 protein: CASSQDLAGIGTQYF
clone size: many; V gene: TRBV5-1; J gene: TRBJ1-1; D gene: -; CDR3 DNA: TGCGCCAGCAGTCCCGACAGCCGGAACACTGAAGCTTTCTTT; CDR3 protein: CASSPDSRNTEAFF
clone size: -; V gene: TRBV6-2/TRBV6-3; J gene: TRBJ1-2; D gene: -; CDR3 DNA: TGTGCCAGCAGTTACTTTCCGGGACAATCGCGCGGCTACACCTTC; CDR3 protein: CASSYFPGQSRGYTF
clone size: many; V gene: TRBV30; J gene: TRBJ1-1; D gene: -; CDR3 DNA: TGTGCCTGGCAGGGGAACACTGAAGCTTTCTTT; CDR3 protein: CAWQGNTEAFF
clone size: few; V gene: TRBV19; J gene: TRBJ1-4; D gene: -; CDR3 DNA: TGTGCCAGTAGGTACGTGGGAGCTAATGAAAAACTGTTTTTT; CDR3 protein: CASRYVGANEKLFF
clone size: many; V gene: TRBV12-3/TRBV12-4; J gene: TRBJ1-5; D gene: -; CDR3 DNA: TGTGCCAGCAGTCTAGATTTCGGGGGCTCGGAGCCCCAGCATTTT; CDR3 protein: CASSLDFGGSEPQHF
clone size: -; V gene: TRBV4-3; J gene: TRBJ2-7; D gene: -; CDR3 DNA: TGCGCCAGCAGCCAAGATGTACAGTTGCCCTACGAGCAGTACTTC; CDR3 protein: CASSQDVQLPYEQYF
clone size: -; V gene: TRBV20-1; J gene: TRBJ1-2; D gene: -; CDR3 DNA: TGCAGTGCTAGAGGCCCCGGGGCGTCCGGCTACACCTTC; CDR3 protein: CSARGPGASGYTF
clone size: -; V gene: TRBV6-2/TRBV6-3; J gene: TRBJ1-6; D gene: -; CDR3 DNA: TGTGCCAGCAGTTACTACCCAGGGGCGACTAATTCACCCCTCCACTTT; CDR3 protein: CASSYYPGATNSPLHF
clone size: -; V gene: TRBV19; J gene: TRBJ1-2; D gene: -; CDR3 DNA: TGTGCCAGTAGTGGGAGCTTTAACTATGGCTACACCTTC; CDR3 protein: CASSGSFNYGYTF
clone size: many; V gene: TRBV28; J gene: TRBJ2-7; D gene: -; CDR3 DNA: TGTGCCAGCAGTTTTGTTAGTGGTTACGAGCAGTACTTC; CDR3 protein: CASSFVSGYEQYF
clone size: many; V gene: TRBV12-3/TRBV12-4; J gene: TRBJ1-1; D gene: TRBD1; CDR3 DNA: TGTGCCAGCAGACCTACAGGGGGCAAAGCTTTCTTT; CDR3 protein: CASRPTGGKAFF
clone size: many; V gene: TRBV6-5; J gene: TRBJ2-7; D gene: -; CDR3 DNA: TGTGCCAGCAGTTACTCGCTGGGCGAGCAGTACTTC; CDR3 protein: CASSYSLGEQYF
clone size: -; V gene: TRBV4-1; J gene: TRBJ1-2; D gene: -; CDR3 DNA: TGCGCCAGCAGCCAAGAAGGCTGGCGGGGGGTCTATGGCTACACCTTC; CDR3 protein: CASSQEGWRGVYGYTF
clone size: -; V gene: TRBV5-1; J gene: TRBJ2-2; D gene: TRBD1; CDR3 DNA: TGCGCCAGCAGGTGGCCGGACAGGGGGGAGCTGTTTTTT; CDR3 protein: CASRWPDRGELFF
clone size: many; V gene: TRBV29-1; J gene: TRBJ1-1; D gene: -; CDR3 DNA: TGCAGCGTTGAAGATCGGATGAACACTGAAGCTTTCTTT; CDR3 protein: CSVEDRMNTEAFF
clone size: many; V gene: TRBV6-1; J gene: TRBJ1-2; D gene: -; CDR3 DNA: TGTGCCAGCAGTGAAGACGCGTACTATGGCTACACCTTC; CDR3 protein: CASSEDAYYGYTF
clone size: many; V gene: TRBV7-3; J gene: TRBJ2-7; D gene: TRBD1; CDR3 DNA: TGTGCCAGCAGCCGAGAAAACGGACCGGACAGGGAAGGCTACGAGCAGTACTTC; CDR3 protein: CASSRENGPDREGYEQYF
clone size: few; V gene: TRBV7-2; J gene: TRBJ1-5; D gene: -; CDR3 DNA: TGTGCCAGCAGCTACTACGATGATAGCAATCAGCCCCAGCATTTT; CDR3 protein: CASSYYDDSNQPQHF
clone size: many; V gene: TRBV18; J gene: TRBJ2-4; D gene: -; CDR3 DNA: TGTGCCAGCTCACCAGCCAAAAACATTCAGTACTTC; CDR3 protein: CASSPAKNIQYF
clone size: many; V gene: TRBV29-1; J gene: TRBJ1-1; D gene: -; CDR3 DNA: TGCAGCGTTGAGCGGGGAGTGGACACTGAAGCTTTCTTT; CDR3 protein: CSVERGVDTEAFF
clone size: few; V gene: TRBV28; J gene: TRBJ2-1; D gene: TRBD2; CDR3 DNA: TGTGCCATCGAGAAGACGGGAGGCGTATACAATGAGCAGTTCTTC; CDR3 protein: CAIEKTGGVYNEQFF
clone size: -; V gene: TRBV3-1; J gene: TRBJ2-1; D gene: -; CDR3 DNA: TGTGCCAGCAGCCAAGATTACCCGGGAGTAGGACGCAATGAGCAGTTCTTC; CDR3 protein: CASSQDYPGVGRNEQFF
clone size: many; V gene: TRBV12-3/TRBV12-4; J gene: TRBJ1-3; D gene: -; CDR3 DNA: TGTGCCAGCCGGTCATTCGGGGGGCGCTCTGGAAACACCATATATTTT; CDR3 protein: CASRSFGGRSGNTIYF
clone size: -; V gene: TRBV6-2/TRBV6-3; J gene: TRBJ1-1; D gene: -; CDR3 DNA: TGTGCCGGCAGTTTTTTCGGCTCGCCCCAGAACACTGAAGCTTTCTTT; CDR3 protein: CAGSFFGSPQNTEAFF
clone size: -; V gene: TRBV11-2; J gene: TRBJ2-5; D gene: TRBD2; CDR3 DNA: TGTGCCAGCAGCCCCGAACTAGCGGGAGCTGAGACCCAGTACTTC; CDR3 protein: CASSPELAGAETQYF
clone size: -; V gene: TRBV18; J gene: TRBJ1-5; D gene: -; CDR3 DNA: TGTGCCAGCCCAGAAATCCCCGGGGCCGGGGTTCAGCCCCAGCATTTT; CDR3 protein: CASPEIPGAGVQPQHF
clone size: many; V gene: TRBV24-1; J gene: TRBJ1-5; D gene: -; CDR3 DNA: TGTGCCACCAGTGAATCCGGCCGGGCTGGCAATCAGCCCCAGCATTTT; CDR3 protein: CATSESGRAGNQPQHF
clone size: few; V gene: TRBV20-1; J gene: TRBJ2-2; D gene: TRBD1; CDR3 DNA: TGCAGTGCTGCCTTGACAGGGGGCGGCACCGGGGAGCTGTTTTTT; CDR3 protein: CSAALTGGGTGELFF
clone size: medium-sized; V gene: TRBV12-3/TRBV12-4; J gene: TRBJ1-1; D gene: -; CDR3 DNA: TGTGCCAGCAGTTCCACCATGAACACTGAAGCTTTCTTT; CDR3 protein: CASSSTMNTEAFF
clone size: few; V gene: TRBV4-1; J gene: TRBJ2-5; D gene: -; CDR3 DNA: TGCGCCAGCAGCCCGTGGGGGGCGAAACAAGAGACCCAGTACTTC; CDR3 protein: CASSPWGAKQETQYF
clone size: -; V gene: TRBV3-1; J gene: TRBJ1-1; D gene: -; CDR3 DNA: TGTGCCAGCAGTCAAGGCGGCAGGGCTACTGAAGCTTTCTTT; CDR3 protein: CASSQGGRATEAFF
clone size: many; V gene: TRBV9; J gene: TRBJ1-4; D gene: TRBD1; CDR3 DNA: TGTGCCAGCAGCGTAACAGGGGGCGGAGAGGAAAAACTGTTTTTT; CDR3 protein: CASSVTGGGEEKLFF
clone size: many; V gene: TRBV2; J gene: TRBJ1-4; D gene: -; CDR3 DNA: TGTGCCAGCAGTGCCGACAGACAGTTCAATGAAAAACTGTTTTTT; CDR3 protein: CASSADRQFNEKLFF
clone size: few; V gene: TRBV2; J gene: TRBJ1-5; D gene: -; CDR3 DNA: TGTGCCAGCAGTGAGTTAAGGACGAATCAGCCCCAACATTTT; CDR3 protein: CASSELRTNQPQHF
clone size: few; V gene: TRBV4-1; J gene: TRBJ1-1; D gene: -; CDR3 DNA: TGCGCCAGCAGCCAAGATCGTATGCATGAAGCTTTCTTT; CDR3 protein: CASSQDRMHEAFF
clone size: -; V gene: TRBV6-2/TRBV6-3; J gene: TRBJ1-1; D gene: -; CDR3 DNA: TGTGCCAGCAGTTACAGATTCAGTATGACAAAAAACACTGAAGCTTTCTTT; CDR3 protein: CASSYRFSMTKNTEAFF